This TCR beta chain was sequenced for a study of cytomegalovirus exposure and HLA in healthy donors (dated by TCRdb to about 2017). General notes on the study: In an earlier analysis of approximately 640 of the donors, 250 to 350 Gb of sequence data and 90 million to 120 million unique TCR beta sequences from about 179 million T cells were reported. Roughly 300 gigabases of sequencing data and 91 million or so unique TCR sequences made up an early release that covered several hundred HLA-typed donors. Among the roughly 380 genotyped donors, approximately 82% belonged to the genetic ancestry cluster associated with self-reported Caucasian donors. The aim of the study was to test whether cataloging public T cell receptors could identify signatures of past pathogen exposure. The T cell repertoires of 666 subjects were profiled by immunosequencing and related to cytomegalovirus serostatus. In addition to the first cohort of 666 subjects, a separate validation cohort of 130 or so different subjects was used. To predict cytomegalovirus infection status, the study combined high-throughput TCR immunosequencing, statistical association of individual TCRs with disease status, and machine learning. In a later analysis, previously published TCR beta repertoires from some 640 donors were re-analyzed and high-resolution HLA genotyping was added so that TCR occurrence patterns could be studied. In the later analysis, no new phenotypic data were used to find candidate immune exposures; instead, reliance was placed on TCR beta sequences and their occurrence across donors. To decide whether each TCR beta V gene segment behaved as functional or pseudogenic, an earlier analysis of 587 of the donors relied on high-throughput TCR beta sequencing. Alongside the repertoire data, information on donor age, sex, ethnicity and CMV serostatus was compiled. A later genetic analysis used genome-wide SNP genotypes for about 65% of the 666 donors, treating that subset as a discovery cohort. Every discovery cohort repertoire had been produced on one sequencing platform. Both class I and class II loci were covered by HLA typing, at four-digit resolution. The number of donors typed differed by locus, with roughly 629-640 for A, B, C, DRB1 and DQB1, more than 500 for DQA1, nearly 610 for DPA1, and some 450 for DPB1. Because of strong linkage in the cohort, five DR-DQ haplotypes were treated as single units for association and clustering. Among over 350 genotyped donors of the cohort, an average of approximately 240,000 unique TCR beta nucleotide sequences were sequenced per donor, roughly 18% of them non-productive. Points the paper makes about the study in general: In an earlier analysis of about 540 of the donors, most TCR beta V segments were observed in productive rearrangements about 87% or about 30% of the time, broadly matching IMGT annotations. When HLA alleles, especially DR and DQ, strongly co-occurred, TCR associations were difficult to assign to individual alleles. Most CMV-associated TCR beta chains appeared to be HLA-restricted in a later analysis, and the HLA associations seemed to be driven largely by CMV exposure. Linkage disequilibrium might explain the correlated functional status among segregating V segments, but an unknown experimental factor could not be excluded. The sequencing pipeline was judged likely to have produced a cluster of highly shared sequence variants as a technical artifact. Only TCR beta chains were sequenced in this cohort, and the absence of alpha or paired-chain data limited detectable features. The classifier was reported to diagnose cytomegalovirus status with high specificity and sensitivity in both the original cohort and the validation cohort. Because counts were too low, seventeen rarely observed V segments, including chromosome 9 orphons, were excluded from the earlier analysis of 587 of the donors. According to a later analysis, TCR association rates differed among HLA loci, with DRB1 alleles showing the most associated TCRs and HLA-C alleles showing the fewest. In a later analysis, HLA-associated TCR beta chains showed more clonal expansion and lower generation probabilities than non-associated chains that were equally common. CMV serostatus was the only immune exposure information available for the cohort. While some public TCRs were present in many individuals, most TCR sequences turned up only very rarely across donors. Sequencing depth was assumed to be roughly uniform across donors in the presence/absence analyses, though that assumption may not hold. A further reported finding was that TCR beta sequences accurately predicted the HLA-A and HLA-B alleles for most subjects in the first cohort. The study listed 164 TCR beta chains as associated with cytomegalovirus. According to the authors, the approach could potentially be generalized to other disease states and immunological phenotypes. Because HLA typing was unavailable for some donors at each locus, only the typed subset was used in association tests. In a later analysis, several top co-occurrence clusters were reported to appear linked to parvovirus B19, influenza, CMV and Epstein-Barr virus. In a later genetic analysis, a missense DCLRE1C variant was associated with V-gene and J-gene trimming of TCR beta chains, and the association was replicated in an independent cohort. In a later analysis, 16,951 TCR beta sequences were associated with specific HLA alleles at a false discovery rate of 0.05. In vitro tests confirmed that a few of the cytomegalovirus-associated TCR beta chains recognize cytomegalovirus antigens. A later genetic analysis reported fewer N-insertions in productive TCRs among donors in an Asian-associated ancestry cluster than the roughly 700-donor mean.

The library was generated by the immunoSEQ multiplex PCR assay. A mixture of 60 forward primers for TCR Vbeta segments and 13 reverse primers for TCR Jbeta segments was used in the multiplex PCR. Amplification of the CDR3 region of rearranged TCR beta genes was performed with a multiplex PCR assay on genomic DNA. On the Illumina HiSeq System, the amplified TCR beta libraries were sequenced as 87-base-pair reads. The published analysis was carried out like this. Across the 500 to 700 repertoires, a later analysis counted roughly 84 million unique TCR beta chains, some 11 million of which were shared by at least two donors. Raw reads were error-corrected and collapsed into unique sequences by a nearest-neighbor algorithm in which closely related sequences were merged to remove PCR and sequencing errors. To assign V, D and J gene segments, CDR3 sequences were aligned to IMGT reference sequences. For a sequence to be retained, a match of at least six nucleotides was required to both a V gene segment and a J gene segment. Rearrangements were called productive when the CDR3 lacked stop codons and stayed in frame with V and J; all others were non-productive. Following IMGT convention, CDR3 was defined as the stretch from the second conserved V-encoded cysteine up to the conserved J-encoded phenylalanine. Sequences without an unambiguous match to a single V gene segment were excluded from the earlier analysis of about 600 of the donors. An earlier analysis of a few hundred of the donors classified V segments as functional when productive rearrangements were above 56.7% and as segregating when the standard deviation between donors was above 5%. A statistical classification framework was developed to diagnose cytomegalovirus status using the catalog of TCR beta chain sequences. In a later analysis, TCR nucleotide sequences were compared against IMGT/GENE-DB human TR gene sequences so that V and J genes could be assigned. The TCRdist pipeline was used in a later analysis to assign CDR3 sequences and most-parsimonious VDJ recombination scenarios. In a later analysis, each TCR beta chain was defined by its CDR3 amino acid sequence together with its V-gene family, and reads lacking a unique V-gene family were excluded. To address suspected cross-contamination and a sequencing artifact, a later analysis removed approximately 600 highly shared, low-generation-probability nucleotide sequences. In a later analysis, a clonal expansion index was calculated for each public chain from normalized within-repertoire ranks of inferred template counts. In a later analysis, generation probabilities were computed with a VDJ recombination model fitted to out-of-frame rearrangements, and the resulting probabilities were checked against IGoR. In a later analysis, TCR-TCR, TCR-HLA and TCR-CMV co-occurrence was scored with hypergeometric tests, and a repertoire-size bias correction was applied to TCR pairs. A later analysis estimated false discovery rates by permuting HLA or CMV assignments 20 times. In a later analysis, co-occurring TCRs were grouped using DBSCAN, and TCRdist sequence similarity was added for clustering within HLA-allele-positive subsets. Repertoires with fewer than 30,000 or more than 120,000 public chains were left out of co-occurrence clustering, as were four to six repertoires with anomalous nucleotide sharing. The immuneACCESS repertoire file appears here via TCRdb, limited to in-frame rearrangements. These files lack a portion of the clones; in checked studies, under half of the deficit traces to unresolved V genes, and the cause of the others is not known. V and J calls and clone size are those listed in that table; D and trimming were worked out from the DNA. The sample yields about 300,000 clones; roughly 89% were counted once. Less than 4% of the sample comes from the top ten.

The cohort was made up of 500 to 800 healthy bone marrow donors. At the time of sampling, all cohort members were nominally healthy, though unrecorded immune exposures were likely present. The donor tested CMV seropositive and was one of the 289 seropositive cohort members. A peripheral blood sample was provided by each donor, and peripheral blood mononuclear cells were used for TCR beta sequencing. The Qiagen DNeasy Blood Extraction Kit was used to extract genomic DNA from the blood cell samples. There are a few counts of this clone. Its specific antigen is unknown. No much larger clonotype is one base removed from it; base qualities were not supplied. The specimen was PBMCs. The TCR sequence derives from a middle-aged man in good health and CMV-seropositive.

The DNA sequence reads TGCGCCAGCAGCTTGGAGCTAGGGGGCACGGAGACCCAGTACTTC. This codes for CASSLELGGTETQYF. The V gene is TRBV5-1 and the J gene is TRBJ2-5; 7 middle bases align to TRBD1. The CDR3 numbers 15 residues from cysteine through phenylalanine. The entry retains the CDR3 DNA only, 45 bases that are in frame from base 1. CDR1 and CDR2, looked up from the germline V gene, are SGHRS and YFSETQ. Germline trimming amounts to 0 bases on V and 5 bases on J, with 7 as the count of junction bases outside the gene matches.